This entry lists 19 T cell receptor beta chains sequenced from one sample in a study of OX40 agonist ivuxolimab in advanced cancers. Sequencing used immunoSEQ multiplex PCR; TCRdb keeps in-frame clones, though not all of them. The sample lists 100,000 to 120,000 clones, approximately 89% occurring once. The starting material was CD4+ or CD8+ T cells sorted from blood, obtained in a trial of the OX40 agonist ivuxolimab. All receptors derive from an adult with an advanced solid tumor such as melanoma, head and neck, liver or kidney cancer.

The chain carries TRBV27 and TRBJ1-5; D is unclear. This CDR3 region has 13 residues. V was pared by 3 bases and J by 5 bases, with 8 bases between. The V gene's germline CDR1 is MNHEY and CDR2 SMNVEV (reference sequence). The CDR3 loop reads CASSFSRYQPQHF. The CDR3, as DNA: TGTGCCAGCAGTTTTTCCAGGTATCAGCCCCAGCATTTT.

The chain links TRBV7-6 to TRBJ1-1; D remains unclear. Germline CDR1 is SGHVS and CDR2 is FNYEAQ. Trimming cost V 2 bases and J 7 bases, with 11 bases left between them. The CDR3 sequence is 13 residues long. DNA of the CDR3: TGTGCCAGCAGCTTACGTCAGAACGTTGAAGCTTTCTTT. This encodes CASSLRQNVEAFF. Together with reference TRBV7-6 and TRBJ1-1, the CDR3 gives the full variable domain: GAGVSQSPRYKVTKRGQDVALRCDPISGHVSLYWYRQALGQGPEFLTYFNYEAQQDKSGLPNDRFSAERPEGSISTLTIQRTEQRDSAMYRCASSLRQNVEAFFGQGTRLTVV.

V usage is TRBV30 and J usage is TRBJ2-3; D not resolved. CDR3 length equals 15 residues. V lost 1 base to trimming and J lost 0 bases, with 11 bases between them. Germline-derived CDR1 and CDR2 are GTSNPN and SVGIG (reference sequence). The CDR3 protein is CAWSAMTSSTDTQYF. CDR3 DNA sequence: TGTGCCTGGAGTGCCATGACATCTAGCACAGATACGCAGTATTTT.

This clone was observed a single time. The chain uses TRBV9 and TRBJ2-1; D possibly corresponds to TRBD2 (5 bases). CDR1 and CDR2 from the germline V gene are SGDLS and YYNGEE. The CDR3 has 16 amino acids. V lost 0 bases to trimming and J lost 7 bases, with 17 bases between them. The CDR3 nucleotides are TGTGCCAGCAGCGTAGCTACGACGGGGTATCGAAATGAGCAGTTCTTC. It codes for CASSVATTGYRNEQFF.

This clone has only a few counts. The V gene is TRBV9, the J gene TRBJ1-2; possibly TRBD1 for D (5 bases). The CDR3 is 15 residues long. V gave up 0 bases and J gave up 4 bases, with 13 bases separating them. CDR1 is SGDLS and CDR2 is YYNGEE in the germline V gene. Written as DNA, the CDR3 is TGTGCCAGCAGCGTAGGTACCCAGGGTCGCTATGGCTACACCTTC. It codes for CASSVGTQGRYGYTF.

This sequence joins TRBV18 and TRBJ2-7; D uncertain. The CDR3 runs 14 residues. The ends were cut back, 0 bases at V and 2 bases at J, with 8 bases in the middle. CDR1 KGHSH and CDR2 LQKENI come from the germline V gene. CDR3 sequence reads: CASSPPRLPYEQYF. The CDR3 bases are TGTGCCAGCTCACCACCGCGCCTTCCCTACGAGCAGTACTTC.

The chain recombines TRBV7-2 with TRBJ2-7, with 7 positions matching TRBD1. Trimming at V came to 6 bases and at J to 7 bases, leaving 9 bases not matched to a gene. Germline CDR1 SGHTA, CDR2 FQGNSA. The CDR3 loop spans 13 amino acids. CDR3 region: CASSRYRGGEQYF. The CDR3 DNA follows: TGTGCCAGCAGTCGCTACAGGGGCGGAGAGCAGTACTTC.

This chain connects TRBV5-6 to TRBJ1-2; 7 bases are shared with TRBD1. This CDR3 is 14 amino acids long. CDR1 is SGHDT, CDR2 YYEEEE, per germline. J gave up 4 bases and V 2 bases, and 5 bases lay outside the gene matches. CDR3: CASSLGTAVYGYTF. CDR3 bases: TGTGCCAGCAGCTTAGGGACAGCCGTCTATGGCTACACCTTC. Combining the CDR3 with reference TRBV5-6 and TRBJ1-2 gives the whole variable domain DAGVTQSPTHLIKTRGQQVTLRCSPKSGHDTVSWYQQALGQGPQFIFQYYEEEERQRGNFPDRFSGHQFPNYSSELNVNALLLGDSALYLCASSLGTAVYGYTFGSGTRLTVV.

The chain couples TRBV18 to TRBJ2-1; D unresolved. Trimming left V 2 bases short and J 4 bases short, with 15 bases between. The CDR3 has 16 amino acids. Germline CDR1 and CDR2: KGHSH and LQKENI. The CDR3: CASSPNGPPLYNEQFF. In DNA, the CDR3 is TGTGCCAGCTCACCAAACGGCCCGCCCCTATACAATGAGCAGTTCTTC. Using reference TRBV18 and TRBJ2-1 for the parts outside the CDR3, the full variable domain is NAGVMQNPRHLVRRRGQEARLRCSPMKGHSHVYWYRQLPEEGLKFMVYLQKENIIDESGMPKERFSAEFPKEGPSILRIQQVVRGDSAAYFCASSPNGPPLYNEQFFGPGTRLTVL.

The table lists this clone with a few counts. The gene calls are TRBV5-1 and TRBJ2-3; TRBD2 agrees at 10 bases. This CDR3 is built from 18 residues. V lost 2 bases to trimming and J lost 0 bases; unmatched junction nucleotides: 9. Germline-derived CDR1 and CDR2 are SGHRS and YFSETQ. CDR3 bases: TGCGCCAGCAGCTTTGTTGGGACTAGCGACTCTAGCACAGATACGCAGTATTTT. This encodes CASSFVGTSDSSTDTQYF. Drawing the rest from reference TRBV5-1 and TRBJ2-3, the complete variable domain is KAGVTQTPRYLIKTRGQQVTLSCSPISGHRSVSWYQQTPGQGLQFLFEYFSETQRNKGNFPGRFSGRQFSNSRSEMNVSTLELGDSALYLCASSFVGTSDSSTDTQYFGPGTRLTVL.

The chain recombines TRBV19 with TRBJ2-2; D gene uncertain. Looked up from germline, CDR1 is LNHDA and CDR2 is SQIVND (reference sequence). Trimming removed 6 bases at V and 7 bases at J, with 12 bases between. CDR3 length: 13 residues. Here the CDR3 DNA reads TGTGCCAGTAGCATCGTCCCTATCGGGGAGCTGTTTTTT. The encoded protein is CASSIVPIGELFF.

This sequence joins TRBV30 and TRBJ2-7, with D possibly TRBD2 on 5 matching bases. Trimming shortened V by 2 bases and J by 13 bases, and 33 bases separated the two germline ends. The CDR3 is 17 amino acids. Per germline, CDR1 GTSNPN and CDR2 SVGIG (reference sequence). The CDR3 spells CAWSPMVSGGRPSALYF. Written as DNA, the CDR3 is TGTGCCTGGAGTCCCATGGTTTCCGGAGGCAGGCCCTCAGCCCTATACTTC.

The chain carries TRBV7-2 and TRBJ2-2; D is perhaps TRBD1 (6 bases). Germline CDR1 reads SGHTA; CDR2 reads FQGNSA. V lost 3 bases to trimming and J lost 1 base, with 12 bases between them. The CDR3 sequence is 16 residues long. The CDR3 sequence: CASSLGLTGNTGELFF. The CDR3 nucleotides read TGTGCCAGCAGCTTGGGGTTGACAGGGAACACCGGGGAGCTGTTTTTT.

This chain connects TRBV21-1 to TRBJ2-4; the table assigns TRBD2, which was not confirmed against the DNA. TRBV21-1 is termed a pseudogene. There are 18 residues in the CDR3. CDR3 coding DNA: TGTGCCAGCAGTGCAAAAGAGACGAGCGGGAGCGGGCTAAACATTCAGTACTTC. It encodes CASSAKETSGSGLNIQYF.

This chain links TRBV30 with TRBJ1-5; 11 bases agree with TRBD1. CDR3 length: 17 amino acids. Germline CDR1 and CDR2: GTSNPN and SVGIG (reference sequence). The trim removed 1 base at V and 4 bases at J, leaving 9 bases unmatched. CDR3 loop: CAWSAGQGALGNQPQHF. In DNA form, the CDR3 reads TGTGCCTGGAGTGCAGGACAGGGGGCGCTAGGAAATCAGCCCCAGCATTTT.

The rearrangement uses TRBV6-5 and TRBJ1-3; no clear D. Germline V gives CDR1 MNHEY, CDR2 SVGAGI. This CDR3 contains 13 residues. Between the trimmed V and J ends, which lost 6 bases and 4 bases, there was a span of 10 bases. This chain's CDR3 is CASSLLGGNTIYF. The CDR3, as DNA: TGTGCCAGCAGCCTCCTCGGGGGAAACACCATATATTTT.

This sequence joins TRBV15 and TRBJ1-3; TRBD1 is a possible D gene (6 bases). The CDR3 is 15 residues long. Per germline, CDR1 LNHNV and CDR2 YYDKDF (reference sequence). V lost 0 bases and J 3 bases, leaving 9 bases between the germline ends. The CDR3 sequence: CATSRDGGLGNTIYF. The CDR3 DNA sequence: TGTGCCACCAGCAGAGATGGGGGGCTTGGAAACACCATATATTTT. The full variable domain, in which reference TRBV15 and TRBJ1-3 provide the parts outside the CDR3, is DAMVIQNPRYQVTQFGKPVTLSCSQTLNHNVMYWYQQKSSQAPKLLFHYYDKDFNNEADTPDNFQSRRPNTSFCFLDIRSPGLGDTAMYLCATSRDGGLGNTIYFGEGSWLTVV.

The chain employs TRBV28 and TRBJ2-3, with TRBD1 identical over 7 bases. Germline loops: CDR1 MDHEN, CDR2 SYDVKM. The CDR3 covers 12 residues. CDR3 protein: CVIGQGTDTQYF. In nucleotides, the CDR3 is TGTGTGATAGGACAGGGCACAGATACGCAGTATTTT. Using reference TRBV28 and TRBJ2-3 for the parts outside the CDR3, the full variable domain is DVKVTQSSRYLVKRTGEKVFLECVQDMDHENMFWYRQDPGLGLRLIYFSYDVKMKEKGDIPEGYSVSREKKERFSLILESASTNQTSMYLCVIGQGTDTQYFGPGTRLTVL.

V and J are TRBV30 and TRBJ1-3; unclear D gene. This CDR3 spans 13 amino acids. The V gene lost 2 bases and the J gene lost 10 bases, with 15 bases spanning the gap. CDR1 and CDR2 from the germline V gene are GTSNPN and SVGIG (reference sequence). Here the CDR3 reads CAWSSGLTWTIYF. The CDR3 DNA reads TGTGCCTGGAGTTCCGGACTAACTTGGACCATATATTTT.